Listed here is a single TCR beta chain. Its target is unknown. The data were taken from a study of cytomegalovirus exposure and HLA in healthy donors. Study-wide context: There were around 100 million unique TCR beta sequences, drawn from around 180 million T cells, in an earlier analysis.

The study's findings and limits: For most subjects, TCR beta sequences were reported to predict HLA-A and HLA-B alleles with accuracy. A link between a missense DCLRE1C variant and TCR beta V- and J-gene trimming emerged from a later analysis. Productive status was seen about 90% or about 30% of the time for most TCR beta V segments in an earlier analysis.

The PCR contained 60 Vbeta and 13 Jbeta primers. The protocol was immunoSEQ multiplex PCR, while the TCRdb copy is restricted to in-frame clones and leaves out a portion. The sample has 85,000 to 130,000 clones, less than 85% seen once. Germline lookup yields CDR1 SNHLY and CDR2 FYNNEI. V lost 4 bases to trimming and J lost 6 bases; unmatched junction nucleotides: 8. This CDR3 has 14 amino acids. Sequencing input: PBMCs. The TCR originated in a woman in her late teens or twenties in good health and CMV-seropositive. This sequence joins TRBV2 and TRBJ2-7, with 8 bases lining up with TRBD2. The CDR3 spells CASSAGTSGSEQYF. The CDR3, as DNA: TGTGCCAGCAGTGCCGGGACTAGTGGGTCCGAGCAGTACTTC.